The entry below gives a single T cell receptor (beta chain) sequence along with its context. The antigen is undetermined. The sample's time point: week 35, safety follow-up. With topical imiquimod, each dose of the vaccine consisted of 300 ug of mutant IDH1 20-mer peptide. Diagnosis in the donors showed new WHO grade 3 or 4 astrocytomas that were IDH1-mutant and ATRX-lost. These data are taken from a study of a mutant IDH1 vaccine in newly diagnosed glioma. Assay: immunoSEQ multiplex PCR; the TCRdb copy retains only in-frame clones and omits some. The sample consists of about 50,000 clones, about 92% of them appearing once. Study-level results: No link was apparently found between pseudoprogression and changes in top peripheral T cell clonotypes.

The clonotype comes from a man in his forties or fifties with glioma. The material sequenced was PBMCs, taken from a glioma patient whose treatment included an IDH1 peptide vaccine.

The CDR3 nucleotides read TGTGCCAGCAGTGAAAGCAGGGGGCGACGCACTGAAGCTTTCTTT. Its protein product is CASSESRGRRTEAFF. The chain uses TRBV25-1 and TRBJ1-1, with 8 bases identical to TRBD1. Germline V gene data show CDR1 as MGHDK and CDR2 as SYGVNS. The junction had 6 bases not matched to a gene; V was cut back by 2 bases and J by 4 bases. The CDR3 loop spans 15 amino acids.